This T cell receptor beta chain was sequenced in a study of CD8+ T cells in alopecia areata. The study, taken as a whole, reports: Clonality exceeded that of normal scalp in lesional scalp, most notably in alopecia totalis/universalis.

Sample treatment: oral pan-JAK inhibitor, 5-10 mg twice daily. Sequencing used cDNA as its template, made by extracting RNA and reverse transcribing it. Data came from immunoSEQ multiplex PCR; TCRdb stores just in-frame clones and leaves some out. The sample has about 180,000 clones; around 49% are singletons. This clone came up once. Its antigen is not known. CDR3 length equals 12 residues. Germline V lookup: CDR1 SNHLY, CDR2 FYNNEI. Trimming stripped 8 bases from V and 4 bases from J, with 10 bases between. This clonotype was obtained from a human donor with alopecia areata. This sample comprised CD8+ T cells sorted from blood, obtained at roughly week 52, from a patient treated with tofacitinib. This chain joins TRBV2 and TRBJ2-3; no clear D. The CDR3 sequence: CASGSDPDTQYF. As DNA, the CDR3 is TGTGCCAGCGGGTCGGATCCAGATACGCAGTATTTT. Full variable domain (outside the CDR3, taken from reference TRBV2 and TRBJ2-3): EPEVTQTPSHQVTQMGQEVILRCVPISNHLYFYWYRQILGQKVEFLVSFYNNEISEKSEIFDDQFSVERPDGSNFTLKIRSTKLEDSAMYFCASGSDPDTQYFGPGTRLTVL.